This entry lists 10 T cell receptor beta chains sequenced from one sample in a study of shared clonotypes between healthy human individuals. The data were produced by immunoSEQ multiplex PCR, yet TCRdb's version contains in-frame clones alone and is incomplete. The sample has about a million clones, roughly 77% seen once. Sequencing input: memory CD4+ T cells from PBMCs. Subset specified: CD45RA-negative fraction. Every receptor here comes from a man aged 18 to 30 in good health. Some clones in this sample may be carry-over from other donors' samples.

The chain uses TRBV6-1 and TRBJ2-2; TRBD1 agrees at 10 bases. The CDR3 covers 14 residues. The ends lost 6 bases at V and 4 bases at J; junction bases unmatched: 2. Germline V gene sequence: CDR1 MNHNS, CDR2 SASEGT. In nucleotides, the CDR3 is TGTGCCAGCAGAAGGACAGGGGGCACCGGGGAGCTGTTTTTT. This translates into CASRRTGGTGELFF.

The CDR3 is CASSLGGQGEKLFF. In DNA, the CDR3 is TGTGCCAGCAGCTTAGGGGGGCAGGGCGAAAAACTGTTTTTT. This chain joins TRBV11-2 and TRBJ1-4; perhaps TRBD1 as D (6 bases). Trimming cost V 1 base and J 8 bases, with 11 bases left between them. The CDR3 has 14 amino acids. CDR1 and CDR2 from the germline V gene are SGHAT and FQNNGV.

In this sample, this clone turned up a few times. The CDR3 DNA reads as TGTGCCAGCAGCCCCCTAGGGCGTAGCGGGAGTTACAATGAGCAGTTCTTC. Translating it yields CASSPLGRSGSYNEQFF. The gene calls are TRBV4-2 and TRBJ2-1; 9 bases match TRBD2. Looked up from germline, CDR1 is LGHNA and CDR2 is YNFKEQ. There are 17 residues in the CDR3. The V and J ends lost 4 bases and 4 bases, in that order; junction bases with no gene match: 11.

Notes on this clone: The likely explanation is a read error, given a far larger clone one base away. The gene calls are TRBV4-2 and TRBJ1-2; the match to TRBD1 covers 7 bases. The CDR3 consists of 18 residues. Germline loops: CDR1 LGHNA, CDR2 YNFKEQ. Here the CDR3 DNA reads TGTGCCAGCAGCCACGCCACCCCTGACAGGGTTCCTGGCTATGACTACACCTTC. Protein: CASSHATPDRVPGYDYTF.

This clone was recorded a few times. The chain joins TRBV10-3 to TRBJ1-1; unclear D gene. The CDR3 loop spans 11 amino acids. The ends were cut back, 3 bases at V and 6 bases at J, with 5 bases in the middle. The germline gives CDR1 ENHRY, CDR2 SYGVKD. CDR3: CAISDSSEAFF. The CDR3 coding sequence is TGTGCCATCAGTGACAGCTCTGAAGCTTTCTTT.

This clone has more than one count but fewer than ten. The V call is TRBV4-1, the J call TRBJ1-4, with D possibly matching TRBD1 (5 bases). Germline V CDR1 and CDR2: MGHRA, YSYEKL. CDR3 length: 17 amino acids. With 7 bases removed from V and 0 bases from J, the gap between germline ends came to 18 bases. The CDR3 DNA is TGCGCCAGCACCCTCACAGGAGGAGGTGCAACTAATGAAAAACTGTTTTTT. Protein product: CASTLTGGGATNEKLFF.

V and J are TRBV18 and TRBJ1-1; 12 bases are a match to TRBD1. The V and J ends lost 5 bases and 6 bases, in that order; junction bases with no gene match: 7. Germline CDR1 KGHSH, CDR2 LQKENI. The CDR3 loop spans 15 amino acids. The CDR3 reads CASSTGTGGLSEAFF. CDR3 DNA sequence: TGTGCCAGCTCAACCGGGACAGGGGGCTTGTCTGAAGCTTTCTTT.

This chain connects TRBV28 to TRBJ1-5, with no clear D. The V end was cut by 6 bases, the J end by 5 bases, with 8 bases between. The CDR3 runs to 12 residues. In germline, CDR1 is MDHEN, CDR2 SYDVKM. The CDR3 coding sequence is TGTGCCAGCAGGGGGATCGATCAGCCCCAGCATTTT. Protein product: CASRGIDQPQHF.

The sample holds one count of this clone. This chain connects TRBV19 to TRBJ1-2; D call uncertain. Germline-derived CDR1 and CDR2 are LNHDA and SQIVND (reference sequence). Deletions cut 2 bases from V and 3 bases from J, with 7 bases between. The CDR3 is made up of 13 amino acids. The DNA for the CDR3 is TGTGCCAGTAGTATACAAGGAGACTATGGCTACACCTTC. Protein: CASSIQGDYGYTF.

The table lists this clone with many counts. The V call is TRBV2, the J call TRBJ2-1; the match to TRBD2 covers 11 bases. V lost 4 bases and J lost 6; bases outside the gene matches: 8. The CDR3 extends over 16 amino acids. The germline V gene encodes CDR1 SNHLY and CDR2 FYNNEI. The CDR3 is CASSALAGGKINEQFF. Here the CDR3 DNA reads TGTGCCAGCAGTGCGTTAGCGGGAGGGAAAATCAATGAGCAGTTCTTC. The full variable domain, rest sourced from reference TRBV2 and TRBJ2-1, is EPEVTQTPSHQVTQMGQEVILRCVPISNHLYFYWYRQILGQKVEFLVSFYNNEISEKSEIFDDQFSVERPDGSNFTLKIRSTKLEDSAMYFCASSALAGGKINEQFFGPGTRLTVL.